This TCR beta chain is drawn from a study of memory CD4+ T cells and cytomegalovirus serostatus. Study details: Donors were healthy Belgian adults, 10 or so CMV seropositive and fewer than 30 seronegative.

The sort gate was single viable CD3+CD4+CD8-CD45RO+ cells for memory CD4+ T cells. Repertoires were generated with immunoSEQ multiplex PCR, while TCRdb's copy carries only in-frame clones and drops some. This sample has tens of thousands of clones, with 79% found just once. A note on this clone: Mismatch with germline at one junction end may stem from a read error.

The CDR3 runs 14 residues. Germline-derived CDR1 and CDR2 are SGHTA and FQGNSA. Sequenced sample: memory CD4+ T cells from blood. The chain combines TRBV7-2 with TRBJ2-3, with a tentative D call TRBD1 (5 bases). The clonotype was recovered from an adult in good health and CMV-seronegative. The CDR3 region has the DNA TGTGCCAGCAGCTTAGGTAGCAGGGCGGATTCGTCGGATTTT. Translation gives CASSLGSRADSSDF.